This T cell receptor beta chain was identified in a study of shared clonotypes between healthy human individuals (dated by TCRdb to 2019 to 2021). For the study in its entirety: The cohort comprised two women and three men aged 18 to 49 years. Per donor, three plates each were used for CD4 naive and CD4 memory, two for CD8 naive, and one for CD8 memory. Blood TCR repertoires of several healthy adults were deeply sequenced to estimate repertoire size and the extent of clonotype sharing between individuals. Libraries were prepared and TCR repertoires were sequenced by different laboratories using diverse techniques, in order to increase sequencing depth and limit assay-specific biases. Leukapheresis yielded between about 0.94 and 10 billion PBMCs per donor. Overall study outcomes, separate from this receptor: Sampling was limited to blood, and TCR repertoires in tissue likely differ from TCR repertoires in blood. Pairwise subsampling led to the expectation that sequencing depth would affect the degree of clonotype sharing among donors. Incomplete sequencing was indicated by rarefaction of sorted-subset datasets, despite the large sequencing depth. The small number of donors limited the genetic and exposure-history diversity represented. Clonotypes shared by all four sorted-subset donors showed higher generation probabilities than non-shared clonotypes. Estimated clonotype richness was generally larger for naive than for memory subsets. Sharing across a few donors was observed for around 5% of naive CD4, 3.5% of naive CD8, 2.3% of memory CD4, and about 0.4% of memory CD8 clonotypes.

Using the deep immunoSEQ assay, multiplex PCR amplified TCR CDR3 regions from genomic DNA. Extracted genomic DNA from each cell subset was spread evenly across all wells of several immunoSEQ 96-well plates, with each plate serving as a replicate. For sorted subsets, roughly 190 ng of genomic DNA, equivalent to about 30,000 T cell genomes, went into each replicate PCR. Purified libraries were measured with a Qubit 3.0 fluorometer, size-checked on a Bioanalyzer 2100, and measured again with the KAPA Library Quantification kit. A separate single-read 150-cycle Illumina NextSeq 550 flow cell was used to sequence each immunoSEQ 96-well plate. As for how the authors treated the data: Because the immunoSEQ output included only junctional sequences and no quality scores, the filtering could not be the same as the filtering used for full-length reads. Sequences were annotated with PyIR, a Python wrapper for IgBLAST v1.9, using IMGT germline references to assign V/J genes and CDR3. Reads with weak V/J assignments (E-value above 1e-6), missing CDR3, stop codons, out-of-frame junctions, or ambiguous translated residues were removed. A V3J clonotype was defined by an identical inferred V gene, J gene, and CDR3 amino acid sequence. Percentage overlap between repertoires was computed as shared unique clonotypes divided by the size of the smaller repertoire. Three approaches were used to assess repertoire richness: RTK rarefaction, the Chao1 estimator, and Recon v2.1 estimates of unobserved clonotypes. OLGA was used to compute generation probabilities for all TCRbeta clonotypes that the gDNA method yielded from a handful of donors. TCRdb limited this immuneACCESS table to in-frame rearrangements with V and J called. A share of clones is missing; checked studies link under half to unresolved V genes, and the rest is unexplained. Clone size and the V and J calls come from that table; the DNA yielded D and trimming. In all, the sample holds 400,000 to 600,000 clones, and about 96% of those were seen once. The ten most abundant clones make up around 0.066% of the sample.

The donors were healthy, HIV-negative adults who had no recently reported acute infections or vaccinations. Every donor was a Caucasian adult living in Nashville, Tennessee, USA. CD4+ T cells were enriched through magnetic negative selection, after which naive cells were positively selected on CD45RA and the remaining negative fraction served as the memory subset. Blood was collected by leukapheresis, and PBMCs were isolated by Ficoll-Histopaque density gradient centrifugation and then cryopreserved in liquid nitrogen vapor phase. Analytical flow cytometry was used to check the purity and quantity of each magnetically sorted T cell population. Genomic DNA was isolated from every sorted fraction and measured by UV absorbance on a Nanodrop 2000c. With respect to this clone: Its binding antigen is unknown. One base away there is no much larger clone; base qualities are not given.

For CDR1 and CDR2, the germline V gene lists MNHNS and SASEGT. Relative to germline, V is 1 base shorter and J is 0 bases shorter, with 11 bases between their ends. There are 16 amino acids in the CDR3, from cysteine to phenylalanine inclusive. Only the CDR3 DNA is retained, 48 bases long and in frame from the first base. The sample consisted of naive CD4+ T cells sorted from blood. This sample's cell subset or site label indicates: CD45RA+ positively selected. The clonotype originates from a woman between 25 and 40 years old in good health. Recombination linked TRBV6-1 to TRBJ2-3; the D segment might be TRBD1 or TRBD2, since each matches 5 bases. At the DNA level, the sequence is TGTGCCAGCAGTGAAGTTGGGTGGGGGAGCACAGATACGCAGTATTTT. Its translation is CASSEVGWGSTDTQYF.